Sequencing of this TCR beta chain was carried out in a study of technical replicates of blood from a few donors. TCRdb's copy holds only in-frame clones and misses some; the assay was immunoSEQ multiplex PCR. This sample has over 65,000 clones, with roughly 98% found just once. V shed 9 bases, J shed 5 bases, and the junction held 4 bases outside the gene matches. Germline lookup yields CDR1 WSHSY and CDR2 SAAADI. The CDR3 covers 11 residues. This receptor was obtained from a human donor in good health. The chain is built from TRBV10-2 and TRBJ2-7, with 7 bases fitting TRBD1. Source material: T cells isolated from PBMCs. DNA for the CDR3: TGCGCCAGGGGACAGTCGCACGAGCAGTACTTC. Protein: CARGQSHEQYF.